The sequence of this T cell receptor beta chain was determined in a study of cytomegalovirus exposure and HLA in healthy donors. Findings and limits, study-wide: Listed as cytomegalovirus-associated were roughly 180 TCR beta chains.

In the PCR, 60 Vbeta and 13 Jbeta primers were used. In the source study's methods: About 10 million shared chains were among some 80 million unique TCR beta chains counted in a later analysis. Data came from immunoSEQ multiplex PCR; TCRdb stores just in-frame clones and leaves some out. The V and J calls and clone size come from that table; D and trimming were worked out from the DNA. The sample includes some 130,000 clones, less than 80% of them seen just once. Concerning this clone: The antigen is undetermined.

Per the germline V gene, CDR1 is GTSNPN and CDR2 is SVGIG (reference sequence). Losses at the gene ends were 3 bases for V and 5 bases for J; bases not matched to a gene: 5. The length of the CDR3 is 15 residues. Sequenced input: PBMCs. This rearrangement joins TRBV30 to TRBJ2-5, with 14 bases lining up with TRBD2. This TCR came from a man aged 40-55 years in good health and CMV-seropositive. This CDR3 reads CAWSPGLAGVETQYF. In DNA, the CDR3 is TGTGCCTGGAGCCCGGGACTAGCGGGAGTGGAGACCCAGTACTTC.